Listed below are T cell receptor beta chains from one sample, sequenced in a study of T cells after yellow fever vaccination. TCRdb independently ran MiXCR on the 5' RACE reads; one entry per CDR3 protein. The sample contains approximately 250,000 distinct CDR3 sequences, more than 3.5% of which appear only once. The sequences come from PBMCs, collected 15 days after the yellow fever booster vaccination. Source of these receptors: a young man who received the YFV17D yellow fever vaccine. Each CDR3 is given with its conserved first and last residue. Fields, in order: V gene, J gene, CDR3 protein.

TRBV7-9	TRBJ2-1	CASSTEPGLQNNEQFF
TRBV5-1	TRBJ1-1	CASSLEGRDTEAFF
TRBV29-1	TRBJ2-5	CSAAGGTETQYF
TRBV3-1	TRBJ2-6	CASSLSDGANVLTF
TRBV20-1	TRBJ1-4	CSACKLGRANEKLFF
TRBV3-1	TRBJ1-4	CASSQQGSEKLFF
TRBV20-1	TRBJ2-3	CSARDGGGDTQYF
TRBV7-2	TRBJ2-3	CASSLGVDEVTDTQYF
TRBV7-3	TRBJ1-1	CASSSGPRNTEAFF
TRBV4-3	TRBJ2-1	CASSQVSISGGKDNEQFF
TRBV5-1	TRBJ2-7	CASSSGLVWNEQYF
TRBV7-2	TRBJ2-1	CASSLGTDTYNEQFF
TRBV20-1	TRBJ2-5	CSARLAGDQETQYF
TRBV12-3/TRBV12-4	TRBJ1-1	CASGRQGRTEAFF
TRBV5-4	TRBJ2-3	CASSLDSHPGVLQYF
TRBV7-2	TRBJ2-3	CASSLVREDTQYF
TRBV2	TRBJ2-3	CASDWGGSTDTQYF
TRBV6-5	TRBJ2-3	CASSYGTGAPDTQYF
TRBV27	TRBJ2-7	CASSPRFGYYEQYF
TRBV11-2	TRBJ2-1	CASTLRDSNNEQFF